The 9 T cell receptor beta chains below all came from one sample that was sequenced in a study of blood T cell repertoires in COVID-19 (TCRdb year 2020). Receptor amplification or capture employed the immunoSEQ multiplex PCR assay. The table was pulled from immuneACCESS by TCRdb, which kept in-frame rearrangements only. Such tables lose some clones; where checked, under half of the loss comes from unresolved V genes, and the rest has no known cause. This sample lists just under 60,000 clones; about 78% were detected once. Around 13% of the sample belongs to the ten largest clones. The sequenced material came from peripheral blood. These receptors all stem from a man at least 80 years old with acute or convalescent COVID-19.

This clone was seen a single time. The CDR3 loop reads CASSLRRSGNNQPQHF. The CDR3 DNA reads TGTGCCAGCAGCCTCCGGAGGTCCGGGAACAATCAGCCCCAGCATTTT. This rearrangement joins TRBV5-8 to TRBJ1-5; D is unclear. Germline CDR1 is SGHTS and CDR2 is YDEGEE. Between the trimmed V and J ends, which lost 4 bases and 3 bases, there was a span of 17 bases. CDR3 length: 16 residues.

The chain is built from TRBV11-3 and TRBJ1-4; 7 positions agree with TRBD1. Germline V gene sequence: CDR1 SGHNT, CDR2 YENEEA. This CDR3 has 14 amino acids. With V trimmed by 5 bases and J by 5 bases, 5 bases remained unmatched. CDR3 DNA sequence: TGTGCCAGCAGCCCGGACAGGATAAATGAAAAACTGTTTTTT. Translation gives CASSPDRINEKLFF.

This chain uses TRBV9 with TRBJ2-1; TRBD2 is a possible D gene (6 bases). V was clipped by 3 bases and J by 13 bases, with 14 bases between them. CDR1 is SGDLS, CDR2 YYNGEE, per germline. This CDR3 contains 12 residues. The CDR3 is CASSASGESQFF. In nucleotides, the CDR3 is TGTGCCAGCAGCGCCTCGGGGGAAAGTCAGTTCTTC.

DNA for the CDR3: TGTGCCAGTAGTTCGGTACCACTCTATGGCTACACCTTC. Translated: CASSSVPLYGYTF. This chain links TRBV19 with TRBJ1-2; D unclear. Germline-derived CDR1 and CDR2 are LNHDA and SQIVND (reference sequence). Deletions cut 5 bases from V and 4 bases from J, with 11 bases between. The CDR3 extends over 13 amino acids. Complete variable domain (other parts from reference TRBV19 and TRBJ1-2): DGGITQSPKYLFRKEGQNVTLSCEQNLNHDAMYWYRQDPGQGLRLIYYSQIVNDFQKGDIAEGYSVSREKKESFPLTVTSAQKNPTAFYLCASSSVPLYGYTFGSGTRLTVV.

J is TRBJ2-3 and V is TRBV12-3 or TRBV12-4, with D unresolved. V was shortened by 6 bases and J by 6 bases, with 10 bases between the two germline ends. The CDR3 loop spans 12 amino acids. The CDR3 DNA follows: TGTGCCAGCAGCCAAACGAGGGATACGCAGTATTTT. The encoded protein is CASSQTRDTQYF.

The chain uses TRBV14 and TRBJ2-1; D may be TRBD1 (7 bases). V lost 4 bases to trimming and J lost 7 bases, with 14 bases between them. This CDR3 is built from 14 residues. CDR1 SGHDN and CDR2 FVKESK come from the germline V gene. The CDR3 sequence: CASSPQTGRNEQFF. In DNA form, the CDR3 reads TGTGCCAGCAGCCCCCAGACAGGGAGGAATGAGCAGTTCTTC. The variable domain in full, completed from reference TRBV14 and TRBJ2-1, reads EAGVTQFPSHSVIEKGQTVTLRCDPISGHDNLYWYRRVMGKEIKFLLHFVKESKQDESGMPNNRFLAERTGGTYSTLKVQPAELEDSGVYFCASSPQTGRNEQFFGPGTRLTVL.

The chain employs TRBV12-5 and TRBJ2-4; 8 bases line up with TRBD2. The V and J ends lost 2 bases and 5 bases, in that order; junction bases with no gene match: 5. The CDR3 sequence is 15 residues long. Germline CDR1 and CDR2: LGHNT and FRNRAP. The CDR3 sequence is CASGLSGSYENIQYF. The CDR3 DNA reads TGTGCTAGTGGTTTGAGCGGGAGCTACGAAAACATTCAGTACTTC.

The rearrangement joins TRBV11-3 to TRBJ1-1; 7 positions match TRBD1. The CDR3 is 14 amino acids. Germline-derived CDR1 and CDR2 are SGHNT and YENEEA. The V and J ends lost 10 bases and 4 bases, in that order; junction bases with no gene match: 12. The CDR3 region has the DNA TGTGCCACCAAGAGGGGGCAGGGAAGCACTGAAGCTTTCTTT. Translated, it gives CATKRGQGSTEAFF.

The chain carries TRBV28 and TRBJ2-3; 7 bases are a match to TRBD2. CDR3 length: 15 residues. V lost 7 bases, J lost 0 bases, and 7 bases stayed unmatched. Germline V gene lookup returns CDR1 MDHEN and CDR2 SYDVKM. This chain's CDR3 is CASIGSGTSTDTQYF. CDR3 DNA: TGTGCCAGCATAGGGAGCGGGACTAGCACAGATACGCAGTATTTT.